This T cell receptor beta chain was recovered during a study of CD8+ T cells in alopecia areata. TCR sequencing used cDNA made by reverse transcription of extracted RNA. Only in-frame clones appear in the TCRdb table, and some are missing; sequencing was by immunoSEQ multiplex PCR. Of 100,000 to 150,000 clones in the sample, around 49% are singletons; the top ten hold roughly 20%. Germline V gene lookup returns CDR1 MNHNS and CDR2 SASEGT. V was clipped by 4 bases and J by 3 bases, with 13 bases between them. The CDR3 runs to 14 residues. The sequencing used CD8+ T cells sorted from blood, collected at week 0. The origin of this receptor is a human donor with alopecia areata. This chain connects TRBV6-1 to TRBJ2-7, with D unclear. The CDR3 here is CASSALGRNYEQYF. The CDR3 DNA reads as TGTGCCAGCAGTGCCCTGGGCAGAAACTACGAGCAGTACTTC.